This TCR beta chain was observed in a study of blood T cell repertoires in COVID-19. About the research overall: From T cells, B-cell-depleted T cells, or PBMCs came the material, which was cDNA or gDNA.

Grouping used clinical history reported by participants in a survey and questionnaire. Recovered status in Cohort 3 required two negative PCRs, clearance, or symptom resolution. Methods used by the authors: Quantification of nucleated cells was approximated via reference gene primer amplification. Assay used: immunoSEQ multiplex PCR; TCRdb lists only in-frame clones, some missing. That table gives V, J and clone size, and the DNA gave D and trimming. The sample carries roughly 250,000 clones, about 89% recorded once. J gave up 5 bases and V 4 bases, and 8 bases lay outside the gene matches. The CDR3 runs 14 residues. Germline V gene data show CDR1 as SGHRS and CDR2 as YFSETQ.

Sequencing was performed on PBMCs or T cells enriched from blood (not recorded which). The sequence was obtained from a man aged 35 to 55 who had recovered from COVID-19. This chain uses TRBV5-1 with TRBJ2-5; 7 nucleotides match TRBD1. The CDR3 nucleotides read TGCGCCAGCAGCGTAGGGGGCAGAGAGGAGACCCAGTACTTC. Its protein is CASSVGGREETQYF.